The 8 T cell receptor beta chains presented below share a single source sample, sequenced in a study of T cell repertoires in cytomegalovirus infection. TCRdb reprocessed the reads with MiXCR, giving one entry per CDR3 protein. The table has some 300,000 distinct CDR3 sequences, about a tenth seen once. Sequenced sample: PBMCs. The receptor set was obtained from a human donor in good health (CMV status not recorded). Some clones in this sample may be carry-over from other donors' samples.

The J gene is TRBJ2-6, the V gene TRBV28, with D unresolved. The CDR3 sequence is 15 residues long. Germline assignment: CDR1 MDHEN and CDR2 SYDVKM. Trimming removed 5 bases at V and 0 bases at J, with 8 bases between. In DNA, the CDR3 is TGTGCCAGCAGTATTATTGCCTCTGGGGCCAACGTCCTGACTTTC. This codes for CASSIIASGANVLTF.

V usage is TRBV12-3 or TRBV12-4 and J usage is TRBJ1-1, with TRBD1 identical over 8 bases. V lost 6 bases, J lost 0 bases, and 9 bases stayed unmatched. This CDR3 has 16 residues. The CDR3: CASRLTTGAMNTEAFF. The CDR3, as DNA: TGTGCCAGCAGGTTGACGACAGGGGCAATGAACACTGAAGCTTTCTTT.

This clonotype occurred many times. CDR3 region: CASSVQDGGVETQYF. The CDR3 bases are TGTGCCAGCAGTGTCCAGGACGGGGGGGTAGAGACCCAGTACTTC. V usage is TRBV6-1 and J usage is TRBJ2-5, with 8 bases fitting TRBD2. Germline CDR1 reads MNHNS; CDR2 reads SASEGT. The V gene end was trimmed by 4 bases and the J gene end by 4 bases; junction bases not matched to a gene: 8. The CDR3 covers 15 residues.

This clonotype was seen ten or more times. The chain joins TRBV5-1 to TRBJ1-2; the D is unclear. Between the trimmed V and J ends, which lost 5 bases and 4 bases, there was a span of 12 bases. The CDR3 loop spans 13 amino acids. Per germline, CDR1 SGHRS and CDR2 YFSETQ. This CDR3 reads CASSLGLIYGYTF. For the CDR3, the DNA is TGCGCCAGCAGTCTTGGACTGATCTATGGCTACACCTTC.

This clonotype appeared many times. The CDR3 region has the DNA TGCAGTGCTAAAGGGACTAGCGGGGGATACAATGAGCAGTTCTTC. Translation: CSAKGTSGGYNEQFF. This rearrangement joins TRBV20-1 to TRBJ2-1; 14 bases are shared with TRBD2. Germline CDR1 is DFQATT and CDR2 is SNEGSKA (reference sequence). V trimming: 4 bases; J trimming: 4 bases; junction bases outside the gene matches: 3. The CDR3 has 15 amino acids.

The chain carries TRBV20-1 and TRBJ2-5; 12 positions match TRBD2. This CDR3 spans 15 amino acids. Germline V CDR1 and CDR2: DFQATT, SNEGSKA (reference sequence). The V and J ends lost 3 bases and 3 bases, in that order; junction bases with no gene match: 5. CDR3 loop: CSASGLAGRKETQYF. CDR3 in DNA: TGCAGTGCTAGCGGACTAGCGGGGAGGAAAGAGACCCAGTACTTC.

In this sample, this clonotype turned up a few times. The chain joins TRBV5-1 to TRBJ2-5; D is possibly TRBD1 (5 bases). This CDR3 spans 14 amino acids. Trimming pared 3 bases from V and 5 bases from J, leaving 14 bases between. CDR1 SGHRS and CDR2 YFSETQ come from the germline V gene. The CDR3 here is CASSSAGLGETQYF. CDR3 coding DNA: TGCGCCAGCAGCTCAGCAGGGTTAGGGGAGACCCAGTACTTC.

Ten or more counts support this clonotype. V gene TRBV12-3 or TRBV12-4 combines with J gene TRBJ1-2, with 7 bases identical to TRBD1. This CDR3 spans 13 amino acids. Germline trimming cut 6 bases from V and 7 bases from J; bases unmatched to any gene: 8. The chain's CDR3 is CASRFDRAGGYTF. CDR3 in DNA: TGTGCCAGCAGATTTGACAGGGCCGGTGGCTACACCTTC.